These T cell receptor beta chains were read from a single sample in a study of shared clonotypes between healthy human individuals. Assay: immunoSEQ multiplex PCR; the TCRdb copy retains only in-frame clones and omits some. The sample records over 1.5 million clones, 95% to 99% being singletons. The specimen sequenced was naive CD4+ T cells sorted from blood. These TCRs come from a man under 40 in good health. The CDR3 runs from the conserved cysteine through the conserved F or W. Fields, in order: clone size, D gene, V gene, J gene, CDR3 DNA, CDR3 protein. A D gene is named only where the DNA matches it firmly. Clone size is stated in some rows and not others, as once, few, many or a class when expanded.

clone_size: -
d_call: -
v_call: TRBV10-3
j_call: TRBJ2-2
cdr3_nt: TGTGCCATCGCCCGGGCATCGGACACCGGGGAGCTGTTTTTT
cdr3_aa: CAIARASDTGELFF

clone_size: -
d_call: -
v_call: TRBV11-2
j_call: TRBJ2-7
cdr3_nt: TGTGCCAGCAGCTTCCGGACAGTAAAATACTACGAGCAGTACTTC
cdr3_aa: CASSFRTVKYYEQYF

clone_size: -
d_call: -
v_call: TRBV28
j_call: TRBJ1-5
cdr3_nt: TGTGCCAGCAGTCAGGCTCTCAGGGGTCGTATTCAGCCCCAGCATTTT
cdr3_aa: CASSQALRGRIQPQHF

clone_size: -
d_call: TRBD1
v_call: TRBV5-1
j_call: TRBJ2-7
cdr3_nt: TGCGCCAGCAGCTTGGCGGGACAGGGAGACGAGCAGTACTTC
cdr3_aa: CASSLAGQGDEQYF

clone_size: -
d_call: TRBD2
v_call: TRBV28
j_call: TRBJ2-2
cdr3_nt: TGTGCCAGCAGTTTCGTCCTAGCGGGTACCGGGGAGCTGTTTTTT
cdr3_aa: CASSFVLAGTGELFF

clone_size: -
d_call: TRBD2
v_call: TRBV28
j_call: TRBJ2-2
cdr3_nt: TGTGCCAGCAGTCCGGGGGGTCGCGGTGGTACCGGGGAGCTGTTTTTT
cdr3_aa: CASSPGGRGGTGELFF

clone_size: -
d_call: TRBD2
v_call: TRBV19
j_call: TRBJ2-1
cdr3_nt: TGTGCCAGTAGTATCCTCCTAGCGGGGTACAATGAGCAGTTCTTC
cdr3_aa: CASSILLAGYNEQFF

clone_size: -
d_call: -
v_call: TRBV28
j_call: TRBJ1-3
cdr3_nt: TGTGCCAGCAGTATGACGGCAGTTTTAACTCTAAAGGGAAACACCATATATTTT
cdr3_aa: CASSMTAVLTLKGNTIYF

clone_size: -
d_call: -
v_call: TRBV5-1
j_call: TRBJ1-1
cdr3_nt: TGCGCCAGCAGCCCCCCGGTGGGGGCGAACACTGAAGCTTTCTTT
cdr3_aa: CASSPPVGANTEAFF

clone_size: -
d_call: -
v_call: TRBV9
j_call: TRBJ2-7
cdr3_nt: TGTGCCAGCAGCACCATCCCCGGGGCAGGACTCTACGAGCAGTACTTC
cdr3_aa: CASSTIPGAGLYEQYF

clone_size: -
d_call: -
v_call: TRBV7-9
j_call: TRBJ1-1
cdr3_nt: TGTGCCAGCAGCCCCCCGCAGCGGGGCAGGAACACTGAAGCTTTCTTT
cdr3_aa: CASSPPQRGRNTEAFF

clone_size: -
d_call: -
v_call: TRBV7-2
j_call: TRBJ2-6
cdr3_nt: TGTGCCAGCAGCTTAATGGGTTTAGGACGGAACTCTGGGGCCAACGTCCTGACTTTC
cdr3_aa: CASSLMGLGRNSGANVLTF

clone_size: -
d_call: -
v_call: TRBV6-5
j_call: TRBJ2-3
cdr3_nt: TGTGCCAGCAGTTACCGACAGGTGGACACAGATACGCAGTATTTT
cdr3_aa: CASSYRQVDTDTQYF

clone_size: -
d_call: TRBD1
v_call: TRBV18
j_call: TRBJ1-4
cdr3_nt: TGTGCCAGCTCACTGGACAGGGATGAAAAACTGTTTTTT
cdr3_aa: CASSLDRDEKLFF

clone_size: -
d_call: -
v_call: TRBV18
j_call: TRBJ1-4
cdr3_nt: TGTGCCAGCTCACCTCTCACCCTGGGTAGTCCCTCCACAACTAATGAAAAACTGTTTTTT
cdr3_aa: CASSPLTLGSPSTTNEKLFF

clone_size: -
d_call: -
v_call: TRBV7-9
j_call: TRBJ2-2
cdr3_nt: TGTGCCAGCAGCTCAAACAGGGAGCTCACCGGGGAGCTGTTTTTT
cdr3_aa: CASSSNRELTGELFF

clone_size: -
d_call: TRBD2
v_call: TRBV9
j_call: TRBJ2-1
cdr3_nt: TGTGCCAGCAGCGCTTCTAGCGGGAGTTTCGGTGGGACCAATGAGCAGTTCTTC
cdr3_aa: CASSASSGSFGGTNEQFF

clone_size: -
d_call: TRBD2
v_call: TRBV7-8
j_call: TRBJ2-1
cdr3_nt: TGTGCCAGCAGCTTAATCTCGAGTAGCGGGAGCTCCTACAATGAGCAGTTCTTC
cdr3_aa: CASSLISSSGSSYNEQFF

clone_size: -
d_call: TRBD1
v_call: TRBV7-2
j_call: TRBJ2-7
cdr3_nt: TGTGCCAGCAGCTTAGAAGCGACAGGGACCTACGAGCAGTACTTC
cdr3_aa: CASSLEATGTYEQYF

clone_size: -
d_call: -
v_call: TRBV7-9
j_call: TRBJ2-4
cdr3_nt: TGTGCCGTCCGTAGGGCCCTCCAAAACATTCAGTACTTC
cdr3_aa: CAVRRALQNIQYF

clone_size: -
d_call: -
v_call: TRBV4-1
j_call: TRBJ1-5
cdr3_nt: TGCGCCAGCAGCCCCGTCGAGGGGTACCATCAGCCCCAGCATTTT
cdr3_aa: CASSPVEGYHQPQHF

clone_size: -
d_call: -
v_call: TRBV5-1
j_call: TRBJ2-5
cdr3_nt: TGCGCCAGCAGCCCGATAGGGTCCACGGAGACCCAGTACTTC
cdr3_aa: CASSPIGSTETQYF

clone_size: -
d_call: -
v_call: TRBV28
j_call: TRBJ2-7
cdr3_nt: TGTGCCAGCAGTTCAACCGGGACGTTTAAGAACGAGCAGTACTTC
cdr3_aa: CASSSTGTFKNEQYF

clone_size: -
d_call: -
v_call: TRBV2
j_call: TRBJ1-1
cdr3_nt: TGTGCCAGCAGGGCTGACACCATGAACACTGAAGCTTTCTTT
cdr3_aa: CASRADTMNTEAFF

clone_size: -
d_call: -
v_call: TRBV7-9
j_call: TRBJ1-5
cdr3_nt: TGTGCCAGCAGCTTATCTTCGCCGAGCAATCAGCCCCAGCATTTT
cdr3_aa: CASSLSSPSNQPQHF

clone_size: -
d_call: -
v_call: TRBV18
j_call: TRBJ2-7
cdr3_nt: TGTGCCACCAAAGACAGAAGCACCTACGAGCAGTACTTC
cdr3_aa: CATKDRSTYEQYF

clone_size: -
d_call: -
v_call: TRBV5-1
j_call: TRBJ2-3
cdr3_nt: TGCGCCAGCAGCTCTAGCAGAACAGATACGCAGTATTTT
cdr3_aa: CASSSSRTDTQYF

clone_size: -
d_call: -
v_call: TRBV10-2
j_call: TRBJ1-1
cdr3_nt: TGCGCCAGCAGTGAGAGATGGGGGTGGGCTGAAGCTTTCTTT
cdr3_aa: CASSERWGWAEAFF

clone_size: -
d_call: -
v_call: TRBV11-2
j_call: TRBJ1-3
cdr3_nt: TGTGCCAGCACCTGGGACGTCAGGCGCTCTGGAAACACCATATATTTT
cdr3_aa: CASTWDVRRSGNTIYF

clone_size: -
d_call: TRBD2
v_call: TRBV18
j_call: TRBJ2-3
cdr3_nt: TGTGCCAGCTCACCAAGGGCGGGAGGTGCTGCAGATACGCAGTATTTT
cdr3_aa: CASSPRAGGAADTQYF

clone_size: -
d_call: -
v_call: TRBV5-1
j_call: TRBJ1-1
cdr3_nt: TGCGCCAGCAGCAAATTATCAGGGGATACTGAAGCTTTCTTT
cdr3_aa: CASSKLSGDTEAFF

clone_size: -
d_call: -
v_call: TRBV18
j_call: TRBJ1-5
cdr3_nt: TGTGCCAGCTCCCCCCGCGCAGGGGTCCAGCCCCAGCATTTT
cdr3_aa: CASSPRAGVQPQHF

clone_size: -
d_call: -
v_call: TRBV28
j_call: TRBJ1-5
cdr3_nt: TGTGCCAGCACCAGTGGGACCATCGGGGGCGGTCAGCCCCAGCATTTT
cdr3_aa: CASTSGTIGGGQPQHF

clone_size: once
d_call: -
v_call: TRBV15
j_call: TRBJ2-2
cdr3_nt: TGTGCCACCAGCAGAGGGGGCCAGGGGCATACCGGGGAGCTGTTTTTT
cdr3_aa: CATSRGGQGHTGELFF

clone_size: -
d_call: TRBD2
v_call: TRBV27
j_call: TRBJ2-2
cdr3_nt: TGTGCCAGCAGTAGCGGGAGGGATAACACCGGGGAGCTGTTTTTT
cdr3_aa: CASSSGRDNTGELFF

clone_size: once
d_call: -
v_call: TRBV5-4
j_call: TRBJ2-7
cdr3_nt: TGTGCCAGCAGCTTACAGGGCGCCCTCTACGAGCAGTACTTC
cdr3_aa: CASSLQGALYEQYF

clone_size: -
d_call: TRBD2
v_call: TRBV29-1
j_call: TRBJ2-7
cdr3_nt: TGCAGCGTTGATACTAGCGGGAGGGACGAGCAGTACTTC
cdr3_aa: CSVDTSGRDEQYF

clone_size: -
d_call: TRBD1
v_call: TRBV25-1
j_call: TRBJ2-7
cdr3_nt: TGTGCCAGCAGTGTCTCCCCGCCACAGGGGAAGGTTACCTACGAGCAGTACTTC
cdr3_aa: CASSVSPPQGKVTYEQYF

clone_size: -
d_call: TRBD1
v_call: TRBV4-1
j_call: TRBJ1-1
cdr3_nt: TGCGCCAGCAGCCAGGAGGGACAGGGGTTTGCTGAAGCTTTCTTT
cdr3_aa: CASSQEGQGFAEAFF

clone_size: -
d_call: TRBD2
v_call: TRBV9
j_call: TRBJ2-5
cdr3_nt: TGTGCCAGCAATTTAGCGGGGGGGCTCCAAGAGACCCAGTACTTC
cdr3_aa: CASNLAGGLQETQYF

clone_size: -
d_call: -
v_call: TRBV6-6
j_call: TRBJ1-2
cdr3_nt: TGTGCCAGCAGTTACTCTACAGTTAACTATGGCTACACCTTC
cdr3_aa: CASSYSTVNYGYTF

clone_size: once
d_call: TRBD2
v_call: TRBV2
j_call: TRBJ2-3
cdr3_nt: TGTGCCAGCAGTGGGAGCGGGAGGGCCTCCACAGATACGCAGTATTTT
cdr3_aa: CASSGSGRASTDTQYF

clone_size: -
d_call: -
v_call: TRBV7-2
j_call: TRBJ2-1
cdr3_nt: TGTGCCAGCAGCTTAGCGCCCGGACAGAGCTCCTACAATGAGCAGTTCTTC
cdr3_aa: CASSLAPGQSSYNEQFF

clone_size: -
d_call: TRBD2
v_call: TRBV15
j_call: TRBJ2-1
cdr3_nt: TGTGCCACCAGCAGAACAGGGTTGGTGGGGCTAGCGGGAGCTCAGGAGCAGTTCTTC
cdr3_aa: CATSRTGLVGLAGAQEQFF

clone_size: -
d_call: TRBD1
v_call: TRBV28
j_call: TRBJ1-4
cdr3_nt: TGTGCCAGCAGTCCTCGACAGGGGTTACGTGAAAAACTGTTTTTT
cdr3_aa: CASSPRQGLREKLFF

clone_size: -
d_call: -
v_call: TRBV7-9
j_call: TRBJ2-1
cdr3_nt: TGTGCCAGCAGCGCGAGGAGGACCCCCTCCGGGGGTGAGCAGTTCTTC
cdr3_aa: CASSARRTPSGGEQFF

clone_size: -
d_call: -
v_call: TRBV28
j_call: TRBJ1-1
cdr3_nt: TGTGCCAGCAGCCGACGACCAAGTGGGTACACTGAAGCTTTCTTT
cdr3_aa: CASSRRPSGYTEAFF

clone_size: -
d_call: -
v_call: TRBV20-1
j_call: TRBJ2-2
cdr3_nt: TGCAGTGTAGAGCAAACCGGGGAGCTGTTTTTT
cdr3_aa: CSVEQTGELFF

clone_size: -
d_call: -
v_call: TRBV7-3
j_call: TRBJ2-2
cdr3_nt: TGTGCCAGCAGCTTAGATAGGCGAACCGGGGAGCTGTTTTTT
cdr3_aa: CASSLDRRTGELFF

clone_size: -
d_call: -
v_call: TRBV25-1
j_call: TRBJ2-1
cdr3_nt: TGTGCCAGCAGTGAGGGTCCTAGCGTGGGAAATGAGCAGTTCTTC
cdr3_aa: CASSEGPSVGNEQFF

clone_size: once
d_call: -
v_call: TRBV9
j_call: TRBJ1-1
cdr3_nt: TGTGCCAGCAGCGTAGATGGGGGAGGCACTGAAGCTTTCTTT
cdr3_aa: CASSVDGGGTEAFF

clone_size: once
d_call: -
v_call: TRBV29-1
j_call: TRBJ1-3
cdr3_nt: TGCAGCGTTGAGTCGGACGTCTCTGGAAACACCATATATTTT
cdr3_aa: CSVESDVSGNTIYF

clone_size: -
d_call: TRBD1
v_call: TRBV9
j_call: TRBJ1-2
cdr3_nt: TGTGCCAGCAGCGTAAGGGACAGGGGGGACTATGGCTACACCTTC
cdr3_aa: CASSVRDRGDYGYTF

clone_size: -
d_call: -
v_call: TRBV5-1
j_call: TRBJ2-1
cdr3_nt: TGCGCCAGCAGCTTGAAAGGGGGCTCCTACAATGAGCAGTTCTTC
cdr3_aa: CASSLKGGSYNEQFF

clone_size: -
d_call: -
v_call: TRBV29-1
j_call: TRBJ2-7
cdr3_nt: TGCAGCGCCTCATACCCAGGGCCCGTTTACGAGCAGTACTTC
cdr3_aa: CSASYPGPVYEQYF